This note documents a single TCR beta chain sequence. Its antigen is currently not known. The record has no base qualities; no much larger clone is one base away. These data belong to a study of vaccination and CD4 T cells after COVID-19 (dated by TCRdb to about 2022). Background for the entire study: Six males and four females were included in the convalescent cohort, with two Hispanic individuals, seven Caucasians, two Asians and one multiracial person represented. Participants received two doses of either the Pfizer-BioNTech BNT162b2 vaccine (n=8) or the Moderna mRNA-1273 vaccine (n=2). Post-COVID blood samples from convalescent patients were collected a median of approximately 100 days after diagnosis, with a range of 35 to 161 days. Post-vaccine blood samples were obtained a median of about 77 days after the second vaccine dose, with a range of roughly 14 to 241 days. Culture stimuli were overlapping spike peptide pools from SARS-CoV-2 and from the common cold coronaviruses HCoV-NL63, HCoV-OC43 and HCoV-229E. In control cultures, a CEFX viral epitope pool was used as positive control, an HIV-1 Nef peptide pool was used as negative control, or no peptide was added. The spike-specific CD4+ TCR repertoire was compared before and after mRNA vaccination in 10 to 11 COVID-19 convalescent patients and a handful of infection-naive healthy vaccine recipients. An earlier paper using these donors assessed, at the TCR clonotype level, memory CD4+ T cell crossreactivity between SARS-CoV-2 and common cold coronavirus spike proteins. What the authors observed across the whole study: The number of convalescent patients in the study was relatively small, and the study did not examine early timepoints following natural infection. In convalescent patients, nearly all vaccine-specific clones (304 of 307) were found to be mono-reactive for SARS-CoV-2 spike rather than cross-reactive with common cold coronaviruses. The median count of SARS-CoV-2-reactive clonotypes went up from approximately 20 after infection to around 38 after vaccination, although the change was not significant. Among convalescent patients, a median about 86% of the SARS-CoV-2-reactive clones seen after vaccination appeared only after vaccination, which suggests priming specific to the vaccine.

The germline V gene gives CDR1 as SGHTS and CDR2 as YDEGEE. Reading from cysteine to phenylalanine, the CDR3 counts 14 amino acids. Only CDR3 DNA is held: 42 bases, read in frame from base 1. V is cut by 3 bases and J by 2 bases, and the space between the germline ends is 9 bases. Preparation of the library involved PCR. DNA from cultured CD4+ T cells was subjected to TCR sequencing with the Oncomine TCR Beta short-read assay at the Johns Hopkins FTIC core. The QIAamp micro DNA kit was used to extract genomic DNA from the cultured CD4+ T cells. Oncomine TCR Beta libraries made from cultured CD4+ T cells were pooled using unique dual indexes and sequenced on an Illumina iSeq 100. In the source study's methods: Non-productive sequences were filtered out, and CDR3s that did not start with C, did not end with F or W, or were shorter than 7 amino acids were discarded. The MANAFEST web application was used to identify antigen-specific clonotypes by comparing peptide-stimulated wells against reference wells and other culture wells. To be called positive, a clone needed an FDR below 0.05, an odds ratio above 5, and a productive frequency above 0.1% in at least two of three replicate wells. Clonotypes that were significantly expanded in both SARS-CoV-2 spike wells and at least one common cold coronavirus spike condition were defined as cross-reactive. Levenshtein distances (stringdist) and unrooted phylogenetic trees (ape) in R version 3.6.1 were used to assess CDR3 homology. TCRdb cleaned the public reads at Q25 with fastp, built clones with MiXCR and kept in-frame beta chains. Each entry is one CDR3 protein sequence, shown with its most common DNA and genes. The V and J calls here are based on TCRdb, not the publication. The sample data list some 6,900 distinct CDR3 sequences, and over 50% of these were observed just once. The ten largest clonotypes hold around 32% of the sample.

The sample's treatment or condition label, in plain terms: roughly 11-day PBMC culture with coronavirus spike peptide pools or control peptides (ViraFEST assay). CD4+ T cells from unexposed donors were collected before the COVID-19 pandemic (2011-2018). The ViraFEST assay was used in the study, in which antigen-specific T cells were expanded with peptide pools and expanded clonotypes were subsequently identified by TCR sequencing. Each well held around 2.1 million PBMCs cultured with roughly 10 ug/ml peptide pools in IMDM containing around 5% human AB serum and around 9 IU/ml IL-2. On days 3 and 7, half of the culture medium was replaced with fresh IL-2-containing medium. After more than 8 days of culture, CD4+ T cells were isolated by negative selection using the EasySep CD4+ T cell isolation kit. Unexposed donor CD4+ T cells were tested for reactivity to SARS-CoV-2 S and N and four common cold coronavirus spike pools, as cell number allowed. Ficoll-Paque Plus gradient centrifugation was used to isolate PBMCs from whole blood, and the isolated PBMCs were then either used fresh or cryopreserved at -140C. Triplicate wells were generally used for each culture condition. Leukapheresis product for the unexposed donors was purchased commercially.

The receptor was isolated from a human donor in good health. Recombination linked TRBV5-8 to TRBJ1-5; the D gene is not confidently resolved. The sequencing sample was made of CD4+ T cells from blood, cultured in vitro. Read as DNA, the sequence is TGTGCCAGCAGCTCTGGACGGCGCAATCAGCCCCAGCATTTT. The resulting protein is CASSSGRRNQPQHF.